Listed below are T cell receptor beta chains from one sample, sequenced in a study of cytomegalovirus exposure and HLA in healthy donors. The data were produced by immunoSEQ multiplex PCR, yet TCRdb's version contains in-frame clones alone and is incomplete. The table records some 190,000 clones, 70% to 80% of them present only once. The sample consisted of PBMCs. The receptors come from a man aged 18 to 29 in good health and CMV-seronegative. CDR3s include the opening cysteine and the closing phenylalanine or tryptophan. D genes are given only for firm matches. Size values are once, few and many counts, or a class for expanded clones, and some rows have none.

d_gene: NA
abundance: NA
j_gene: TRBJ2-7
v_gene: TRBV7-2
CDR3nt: TGTGCCAGCAGCTTAGCGGACAGACGAAATTTCTACGAGCAGTACTTC
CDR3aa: CASSLADRRNFYEQYF

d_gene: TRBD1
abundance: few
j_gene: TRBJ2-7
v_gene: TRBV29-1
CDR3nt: TGCAGCGTTAGGACAGGGGGCTACGAGCAGTACTTC
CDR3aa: CSVRTGGYEQYF

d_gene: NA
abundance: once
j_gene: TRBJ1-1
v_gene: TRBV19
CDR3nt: TGTGCCAGTAGTACTCGGGGAGGAGGGTACACTGAAGCTTTCTTT
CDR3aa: CASSTRGGGYTEAFF

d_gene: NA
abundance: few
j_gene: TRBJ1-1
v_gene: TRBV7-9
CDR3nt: TGTGCCAGCAGCTTAGAAGAGTACACTGAAGCTTTCTTT
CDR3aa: CASSLEEYTEAFF

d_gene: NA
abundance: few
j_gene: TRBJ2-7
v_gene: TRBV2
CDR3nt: TGTGCCAGCTGTTGGCCGGAGGAAACCTTCTACGAGCAGTACTTC
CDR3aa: CASCWPEETFYEQYF

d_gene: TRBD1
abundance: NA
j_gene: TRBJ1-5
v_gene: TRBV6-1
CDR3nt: TGTGCCAGCAGTGGGACAGGTGATAGCAATCAGCCCCAGCATTTT
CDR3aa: CASSGTGDSNQPQHF

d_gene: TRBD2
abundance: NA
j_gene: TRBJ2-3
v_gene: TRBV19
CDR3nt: TGTGCCAGTAGCCCGGGGGGAAGCACAGATACGCAGTATTTT
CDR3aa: CASSPGGSTDTQYF

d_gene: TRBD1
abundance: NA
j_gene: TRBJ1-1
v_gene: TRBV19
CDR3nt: TGTGCCAGTAGTATGGGACAGGAGAAGGGAACTGAAGCTTTCTTT
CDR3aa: CASSMGQEKGTEAFF

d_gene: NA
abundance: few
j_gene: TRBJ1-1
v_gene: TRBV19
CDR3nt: TGTGCCAGTAGTATAGCTCCGGGGTTTGTAGCTGAAGCTTTCTTT
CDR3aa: CASSIAPGFVAEAFF

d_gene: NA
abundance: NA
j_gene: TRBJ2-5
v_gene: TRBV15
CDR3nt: TGTGCCACCAGCAGAGGCAGACAAGAGACCCAGTACTTC
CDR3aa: CATSRGRQETQYF

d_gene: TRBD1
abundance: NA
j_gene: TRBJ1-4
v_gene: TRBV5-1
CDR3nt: TGCGCCAGCAGCTTGGTTGGGACAGGGGATGAAAAACTGTTTTTT
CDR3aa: CASSLVGTGDEKLFF

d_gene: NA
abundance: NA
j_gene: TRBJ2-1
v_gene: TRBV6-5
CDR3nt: TGTGCCAGCAGTTTCACTAGCCGTAGCTCCTACAATGAGCAGTTCTTC
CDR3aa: CASSFTSRSSYNEQFF

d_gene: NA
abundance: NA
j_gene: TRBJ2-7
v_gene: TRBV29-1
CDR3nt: TGCAGCGTGGGGGGGCAGGGCCACGAGCAGTACTTC
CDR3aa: CSVGGQGHEQYF

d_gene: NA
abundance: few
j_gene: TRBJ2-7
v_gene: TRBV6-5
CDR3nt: TGTGCCAGCAACGAGACTCCTCGGAACGAGCAGTACTTC
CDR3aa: CASNETPRNEQYF

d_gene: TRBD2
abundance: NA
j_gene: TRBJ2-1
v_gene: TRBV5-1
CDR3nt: TGCGCCAGCAGCTTCACGGGAGGGTCCTACAATGAGCAGTTCTTC
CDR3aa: CASSFTGGSYNEQFF

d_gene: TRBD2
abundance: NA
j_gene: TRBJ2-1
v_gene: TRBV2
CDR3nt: TGTGCCAGCAGTGAAATAGCGGGGCCCTACAATGAGCAGTTCTTC
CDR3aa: CASSEIAGPYNEQFF

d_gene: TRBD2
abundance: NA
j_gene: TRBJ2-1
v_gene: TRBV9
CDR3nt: TGTGCCAGCGCTAGGACTAGCGGGGGGTCCTACAATGAGCAGTTCTTC
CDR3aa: CASARTSGGSYNEQFF

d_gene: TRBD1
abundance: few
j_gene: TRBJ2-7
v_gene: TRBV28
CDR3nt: TGTGCCAGCAGGTCCGGGGACAGATATTACGAGCAGTACTTC
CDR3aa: CASRSGDRYYEQYF

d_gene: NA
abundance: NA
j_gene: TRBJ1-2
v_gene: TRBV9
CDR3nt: TGTGCCAGCAGCGTAGACCTAGCGGCTAACTATGGCTACACCTTC
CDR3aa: CASSVDLAANYGYTF

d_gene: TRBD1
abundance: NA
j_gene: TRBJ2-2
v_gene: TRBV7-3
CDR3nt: TGTGCCAGCAGCTTATCTCGGGGACAGCAGAACACCGGGGAGCTGTTTTTT
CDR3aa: CASSLSRGQQNTGELFF

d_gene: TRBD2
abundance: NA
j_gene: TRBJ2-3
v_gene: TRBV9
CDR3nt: TGTGCCAGCAGCGTAGCAAGCGGGGGGGCCTCAGATACGCAGTATTTT
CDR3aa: CASSVASGGASDTQYF

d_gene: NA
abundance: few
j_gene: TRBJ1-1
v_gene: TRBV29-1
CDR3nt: TGCAGCGTTGAAAGCTACGGCGGAAGTTCAGCTTTCTTT
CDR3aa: CSVESYGGSSAFF

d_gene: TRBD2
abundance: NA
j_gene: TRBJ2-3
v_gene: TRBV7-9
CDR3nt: TGTGCCAGCAGTCACCCTCGAGCGGGGGGGCCGAAGGATACGCAGTATTTT
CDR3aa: CASSHPRAGGPKDTQYF

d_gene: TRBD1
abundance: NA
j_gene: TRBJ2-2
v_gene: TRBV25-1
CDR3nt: TGTGCCAGCACCCCGACAGGGGGAAATACCGGGGAGCTGTTTTTT
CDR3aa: CASTPTGGNTGELFF

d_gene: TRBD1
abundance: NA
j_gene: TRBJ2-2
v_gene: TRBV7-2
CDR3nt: TGTGCCAGCAGAGACAGGGGCGGGGAGCTGTTTTTT
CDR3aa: CASRDRGGELFF

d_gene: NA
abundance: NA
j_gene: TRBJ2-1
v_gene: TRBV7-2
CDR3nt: TGTGCCAGCAGCCCCAGGGGGGACATGTACAATGAGCAGTTCTTC
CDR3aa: CASSPRGDMYNEQFF

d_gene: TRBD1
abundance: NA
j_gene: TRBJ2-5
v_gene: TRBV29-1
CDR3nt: TGCAGCTTTGCCGGGACAGCTGAGACCCAGTACTTC
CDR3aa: CSFAGTAETQYF

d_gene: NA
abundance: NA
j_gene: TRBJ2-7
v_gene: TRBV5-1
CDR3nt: TGCGCCAGCAGCTTAGGGCTAGCGTCGGTCTACGAGCAGTACTTC
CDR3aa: CASSLGLASVYEQYF

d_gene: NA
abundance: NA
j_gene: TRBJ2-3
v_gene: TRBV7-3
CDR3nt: TGTGCCAGCAGCTTAACAACCTTAGCAGATACGCAGTATTTT
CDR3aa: CASSLTTLADTQYF